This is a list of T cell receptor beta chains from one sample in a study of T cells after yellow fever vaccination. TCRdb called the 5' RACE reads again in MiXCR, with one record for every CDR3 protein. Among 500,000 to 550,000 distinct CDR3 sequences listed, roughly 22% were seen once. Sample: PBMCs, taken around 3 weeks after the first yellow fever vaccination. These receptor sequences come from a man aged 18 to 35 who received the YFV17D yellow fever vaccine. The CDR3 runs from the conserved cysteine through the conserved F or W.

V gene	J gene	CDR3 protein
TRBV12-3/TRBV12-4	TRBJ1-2	CASSRGGGYTF
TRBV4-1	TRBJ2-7	CASSLSIGTAVEQYF
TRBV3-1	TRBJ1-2	CASTRDRNYGYTF
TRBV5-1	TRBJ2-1	CASSVRVEKRHEQFF
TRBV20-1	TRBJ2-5	CSAYTSGALGETQYF
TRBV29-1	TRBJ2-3	CSAETGSLADTQYF
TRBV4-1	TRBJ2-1	CASSREASSYNEQFF
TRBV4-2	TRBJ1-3	CASNGGLLDTIYF
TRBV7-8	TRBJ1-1	CASSLGGFFRKKNTEAFF
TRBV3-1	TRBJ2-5	CASSQPRRDQYF
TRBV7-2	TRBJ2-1	CASSPSTRGNEQFF
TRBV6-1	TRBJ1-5	CASTIPKGRSAGQPQHF
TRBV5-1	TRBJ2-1	CASSFTSSGGADEQFF
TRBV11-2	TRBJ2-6	CASSLVGTGGAYGANVLTF